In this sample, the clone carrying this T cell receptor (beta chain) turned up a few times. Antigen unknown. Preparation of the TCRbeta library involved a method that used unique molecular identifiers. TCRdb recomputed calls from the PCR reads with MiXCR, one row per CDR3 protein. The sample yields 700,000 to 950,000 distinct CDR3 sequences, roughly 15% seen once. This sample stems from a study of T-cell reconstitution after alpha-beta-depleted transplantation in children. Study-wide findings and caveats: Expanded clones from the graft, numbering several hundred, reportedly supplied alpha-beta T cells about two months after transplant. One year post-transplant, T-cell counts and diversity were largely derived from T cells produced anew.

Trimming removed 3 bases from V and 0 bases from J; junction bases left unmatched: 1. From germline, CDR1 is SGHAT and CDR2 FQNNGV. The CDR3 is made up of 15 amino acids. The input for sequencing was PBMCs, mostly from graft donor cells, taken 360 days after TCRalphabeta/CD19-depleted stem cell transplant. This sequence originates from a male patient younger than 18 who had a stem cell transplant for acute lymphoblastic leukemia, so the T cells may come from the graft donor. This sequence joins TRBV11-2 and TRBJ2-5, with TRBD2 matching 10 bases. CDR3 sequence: CASSFTSGDQETQYF. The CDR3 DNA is TGTGCCAGCAGCTTTACTAGCGGGGACCAAGAGACCCAGTACTTC.